This passage covers 23 T cell receptor beta chains from one sample sequenced in a study of CD8 T cells in ankylosing spondylitis. Via MiXCR, TCRdb re-called the 5' RACE reads, giving one row per CDR3 protein. The profile shows about 250,000 distinct CDR3 sequences, 7.5% to 9.5% of them singletons. The specimen sequenced was blood, either unsorted or a sorted T cell fraction (not recorded which). The source of these receptors is a female donor with ankylosing spondylitis or in good health (not recorded which).

This clonotype appeared many times. The chain has TRBV24-1 and TRBJ2-1; 13 bases agree with TRBD2. V shed 4 bases, J shed 8 bases, and the junction held 10 bases outside the gene matches. This CDR3 region has 17 residues. Germline V gives CDR1 KGHDR, CDR2 SFDVKD. The DNA for the CDR3 is TGTGCCACCAGTGACCCTCGGACTAGCGGGAGAGGGGATGAGCAGTTCTTC. Protein product: CATSDPRTSGRGDEQFF.

This clonotype was counted at least ten times. The chain couples TRBV6-5 to TRBJ1-1; 7 bases map to TRBD1. Trimming removed 2 bases from V and 5 bases from J; junction bases left unmatched: 8. The CDR3 is 15 amino acids. The germline gives CDR1 MNHEY, CDR2 SVGAGI. DNA for the CDR3: TGTGCCAGCAGTTACATAACAGGGGAAGGGACTGAAGCTTTCTTT. Amino acid sequence: CASSYITGEGTEAFF.

This clonotype was seen many times. This chain uses TRBV20-1 with TRBJ2-2; D unclear. Germline V CDR1 and CDR2: DFQATT, SNEGSKA (reference sequence). V was shortened by 6 bases and J by 4 bases, with 15 bases between the two germline ends. The CDR3 sequence is 14 residues long. CDR3 amino acids: CSAVSRRSTGELFF. Here the CDR3 DNA reads TGCAGTGCCGTCAGCCGGAGAAGCACCGGGGAGCTGTTTTTT.

In this sample, this clonotype turned up many times. J is TRBJ2-5 and V is TRBV30; D may be TRBD1 (5 bases). V was cut by 0 bases and J by 2 bases, with 7 bases left in between. Germline assignment: CDR1 GTSNPN and CDR2 SVGIG (reference sequence). This CDR3 contains 13 residues. The CDR3 nucleotides read TGTGCCTGGAGTGTAGGACATCAAGAGACCCAGTACTTC. Protein sequence: CAWSVGHQETQYF.

A note on this clonotype: The junction shows a germline mismatch at one end, possibly a read error. The rearrangement uses TRBV28 and TRBJ2-5; no clear D. Germline V gene lookup returns CDR1 MDHEN and CDR2 SYDVKM. The CDR3 is made up of 12 amino acids. CDR3 in amino acids: CASSLYQEIQYF. The CDR3 region has the DNA TGTGCCAGCAGTTTATACCAAGAGATCCAGTACTTC.

This clonotype was seen a handful of times. This chain connects TRBV7-9 to TRBJ1-3; D is ambiguous. Germline V CDR1 and CDR2: SEHNR, FQNEAQ (reference sequence). Trimming removed 0 bases at V and 4 bases at J, with 16 bases between. The CDR3 runs to 17 residues. Here the CDR3 DNA reads TGTGCCAGCAGCTTAGCGGCAGGAGCTCTCCCCGGAAACACCATATATTTT. Protein sequence: CASSLAAGALPGNTIYF.

This clonotype showed up many times. The chain employs TRBV29-1 and TRBJ2-5; TRBD2 agrees at 8 bases. Germline loops: CDR1 SQVTM, CDR2 ANQGSEA. Trimming at V came to 0 bases and at J to 4 bases, leaving 10 bases not matched to a gene. The CDR3 sequence is 16 residues long. The CDR3 region is CSVEDHSGRIRETQYF. CDR3 in DNA: TGCAGCGTTGAAGATCACAGCGGGAGAATTAGAGAGACCCAGTACTTC.

This clonotype was found many times. The genes are TRBV20-1 and TRBJ2-1; 10 positions agree with TRBD2. Looked up from germline, CDR1 is DFQATT and CDR2 is SNEGSKA (reference sequence). J gave up 5 bases and V 0 bases, and 7 bases lay outside the gene matches. CDR3 size: 16 residues. This chain's CDR3 is CSARDVVLAGNNEQFF. In DNA, the CDR3 is TGCAGTGCTAGAGATGTAGTACTAGCGGGAAACAATGAGCAGTTCTTC.

This clonotype was detected ten times or more. The gene calls are TRBV7-2 and TRBJ1-5, with D perhaps matching TRBD1 (6 bases). There are 14 residues in the CDR3. Per germline, CDR1 SGHTA and CDR2 FQGNSA. V lost 8 bases, J lost 1 base, and 12 bases lay in between. The chain's CDR3 is CASSRGRSNQPQHF. CDR3 DNA sequence: TGTGCCAGCTCACGGGGGCGGAGCAATCAGCCCCAGCATTTT.

The table lists this clonotype with a few counts. Possible read error: a much larger clone is one base away. The rearrangement links TRBV11-2 to TRBJ2-1; D gene uncertain. Germline V lookup: CDR1 SGHAT, CDR2 FQNNGV. This CDR3 comprises 12 residues. Here the CDR3 DNA reads TGTGCCAACAGCTCCCGAGCTGATGAGCAGTTCTTC. Protein: CANSSRADEQFF.

This clonotype has just a few counts. This rearrangement joins TRBV18 to TRBJ1-4; D perhaps matches TRBD1 (5 bases). The CDR3 spans 15 residues. Per the germline V gene, CDR1 is KGHSH and CDR2 is LQKENI. V shed 0 bases and J shed 5 bases, with 10 bases lying between them. The CDR3 is CASSPPRDGNEKLFF. CDR3 coding DNA: TGTGCCAGCTCACCACCCCGGGACGGGAATGAAAAACTGTTTTTT.

The V gene is TRBV20-1, the J gene TRBJ2-2, with D unresolved. Germline V gene sequence: CDR1 DFQATT, CDR2 SNEGSKA (reference sequence). The CDR3 is 11 residues long. V lost 3 bases, J lost 5 bases, and 4 bases lay in between. The CDR3 bases are TGCAGTGCTAGGACAACCGGGGAGCTGTTTTTT. It codes for CSARTTGELFF.

This clonotype was seen at least ten times. J is TRBJ2-1 and V is TRBV2; the D gene could be TRBD1 or TRBD2 (5 bases each). The germline V and J ends were trimmed by 1 base and 4 bases, with 11 bases remaining between them. CDR3 length: 15 amino acids. The germline V gene has CDR1 SNHLY and CDR2 FYNNEI. CDR3 DNA sequence: TGTGCCAGCAGTGAAGAACTAGAGGGGTACAATGAGCAGTTCTTC. It is translated as CASSEELEGYNEQFF. Based on the CDR3 plus reference TRBV2 and TRBJ2-1, the full variable domain is EPEVTQTPSHQVTQMGQEVILRCVPISNHLYFYWYRQILGQKVEFLVSFYNNEISEKSEIFDDQFSVERPDGSNFTLKIRSTKLEDSAMYFCASSEELEGYNEQFFGPGTRLTVL.

There are many counts of this clonotype. This sequence joins TRBV25-1 and TRBJ2-1; 14 nucleotides match TRBD2. V lost 3 bases, J lost 10 bases, and 5 bases stayed unmatched. This CDR3 has 15 residues. Germline loops: CDR1 MGHDK, CDR2 SYGVNS. In nucleotides, the CDR3 is TGTGCCAGCAGTGATAGGGGACTAGCGGGAGACGAGCAGTTCTTC. It codes for CASSDRGLAGDEQFF. Looking up the rest from reference TRBV25-1 and TRBJ2-1 gives the full variable domain: EADIYQTPRYLVIGTGKKITLECSQTMGHDKMYWYQQDPGMELHLIHYSYGVNSTEKGDLSSESTVSRIRTEHFPLTLESARPSHTSQYLCASSDRGLAGDEQFFGPGTRLTVL.

Notes on this clonotype: Possible read error: a much larger clone is one base away. The chain employs TRBV2 and TRBJ2-3; D is perhaps TRBD2 (5 bases). The CDR3 length is 15 residues. CDR1 is SNHLY, CDR2 FYNNEI, per germline. The CDR3 loop reads CVTTPSSSVADTQYF. CDR3 sequence (DNA): TGTGTCACCACCCCCTCGAGTAGCGTTGCAGATACGCAGTATTTT.

In the case of this clonotype: A much bigger clone sits one base away, suggesting this may be a read error. The chain combines TRBV28 with TRBJ2-7; no clear D gene. This CDR3 contains 16 residues. V shed 5 bases and J shed 1 base, with 18 bases lying between them. Germline V gene data show CDR1 as MDHEN and CDR2 as SYDVKM. CDR3 in amino acids: CASSLWSDILSYEQYF. Written as DNA, the CDR3 is TGTGCCAGCAGTCTCTGGAGCGACATCTTATCCTACGAGCAGTACTTC.

Turning to this clonotype: A clone one base away is much larger, so this may be a read error. This chain joins TRBV6-2 or TRBV6-3 and TRBJ2-2, with 7 bases aligning to TRBD1. Germline-derived CDR1 and CDR2 are MNHEY and SVGEGT. Germline trimming cut 4 bases from V and 5 bases from J; bases unmatched to any gene: 16. The CDR3 covers 18 residues. The CDR3 DNA reads TGTGCCAGCAGTTTCGGGCCTCTGAGACAGGGAAAAACCGGGGAGCTGTTTTTT. Its protein is CASSFGPLRQGKTGELFF.

As to this clonotype: This could be a read error, since a much larger clone is one nucleotide away. The gene calls are TRBV4-1 and TRBJ1-5; D remains unclear. Germline loops: CDR1 MGHRA, CDR2 YSYEKL. This CDR3 contains 15 residues. The CDR3 DNA reads TGCGCCGGCAGCCTTGCGGACCATAGCAATCAGCCCCAGCATTTT. Its translation: CAGSLADHSNQPQHF.

In the case of this clonotype: A much larger clone lies a single base off, so this may be a read error. This sequence joins TRBV12-3 or TRBV12-4 and TRBJ1-1; the match to TRBD1 covers 7 bases. This CDR3 spans 14 amino acids. The junction had 9 bases not matched to a gene; V was cut back by 6 bases and J by 5 bases. As DNA, the CDR3 is TGTGCCAGCAGATTCTCAGGGGGTTGGACTGAAGCTTTCTTT. It codes for CASRFSGGWTEAFF.

The sample holds a few counts of this clonotype. The V call is TRBV24-1, the J call TRBJ2-1; D is ambiguous. Germline values: CDR1 KGHDR, CDR2 SFDVKD. This CDR3 contains 16 residues. Trimming stripped 3 bases from V and 5 bases from J, with 16 bases between. The CDR3 loop reads CATSDGVSRVDNEQFF. CDR3 nucleotide sequence: TGTGCCACCAGTGATGGCGTTAGTCGGGTTGACAATGAGCAGTTCTTC.

In this sample, this clonotype turned up many times. This rearrangement joins TRBV10-3 to TRBJ2-3; 8 bases map to TRBD1. The CDR3 is made up of 15 amino acids. Trimming at V came to 0 bases and at J to 5 bases, leaving 4 bases not matched to a gene. In germline, CDR1 is ENHRY, CDR2 SYGVKD. This CDR3 is CAISESRGQRDTQYF. DNA for the CDR3: TGTGCCATCAGTGAGTCCAGGGGGCAAAGAGATACGCAGTATTTT.

This clonotype was picked up many times. This chain joins TRBV5-1 and TRBJ2-1; D perhaps matches TRBD2 (5 bases). Germline lookup yields CDR1 SGHRS and CDR2 YFSETQ. V was shortened by 10 bases and J by 5 bases, with 16 bases between the two germline ends. The CDR3 spans 13 residues. DNA of the CDR3: TGCGCCTCACGAGCGTACGGGGACAATGAGCAGTTCTTC. Translating gives CASRAYGDNEQFF.

This clonotype was seen more than once but under ten times. This chain joins TRBV5-1 and TRBJ2-5; D remains ambiguous. V shed 5 bases and J shed 5 bases, with 13 bases lying between them. CDR3 length equals 13 residues. Per the germline V gene, CDR1 is SGHRS and CDR2 is YFSETQ. The CDR3 protein is CASRDSSGETQYF. The CDR3 bases are TGCGCCAGCAGAGACTCCTCCGGGGAGACCCAGTACTTC. Full variable domain (missing parts from reference TRBV5-1 and TRBJ2-5): KAGVTQTPRYLIKTRGQQVTLSCSPISGHRSVSWYQQTPGQGLQFLFEYFSETQRNKGNFPGRFSGRQFSNSRSEMNVSTLELGDSALYLCASRDSSGETQYFGPGTRLLVL.